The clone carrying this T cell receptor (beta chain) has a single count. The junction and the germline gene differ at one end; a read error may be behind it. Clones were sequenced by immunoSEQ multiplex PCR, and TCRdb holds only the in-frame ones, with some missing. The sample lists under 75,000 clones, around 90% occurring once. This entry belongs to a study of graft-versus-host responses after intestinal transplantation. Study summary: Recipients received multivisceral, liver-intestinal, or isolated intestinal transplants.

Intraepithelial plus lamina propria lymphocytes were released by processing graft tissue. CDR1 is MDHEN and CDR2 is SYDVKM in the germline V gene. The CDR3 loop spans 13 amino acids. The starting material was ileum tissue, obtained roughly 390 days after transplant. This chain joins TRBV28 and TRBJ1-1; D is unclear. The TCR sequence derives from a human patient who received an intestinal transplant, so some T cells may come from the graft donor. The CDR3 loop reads CASSLTQSEMTGF. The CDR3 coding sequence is TGTGCCAGCAGTTTAACGCAATCAGAAATGACGGGTTTT.